This T cell receptor beta chain was documented in a study of blood T cell repertoires in COVID-19. Across the study: Acute-phase and convalescent COVID-19 samples originated in the United States, Italy and Spain.

Residents of 24 US areas, aged about 18 to 100 years, made up the participants. Cohort 3 donors counted as recovered after two negative PCRs, clearance, or resolved symptoms. Using immunoSEQ multiplex PCR, the repertoire was profiled, and TCRdb retains in-frame clones only, with some absent. The data show some 150,000 clones, with over 80% seen just once and approximately 4% held by the top ten. The origin of this receptor is a woman between 45 and 60 years old who had recovered from COVID-19. The material sequenced was PBMCs or T cells enriched from blood (not recorded which).

The CDR3 DNA follows: TGTGCCAGTAGTATAAGAGTAGATCTCGGCAGGCAGCCCCAGCATTTT. Translation gives CASSIRVDLGRQPQHF. The chain uses TRBV19 and TRBJ1-5; D gene uncertain. There are 16 residues in the CDR3. Germline V gives CDR1 LNHDA, CDR2 SQIVND (reference sequence). With 2 bases removed from V and 7 bases from J, the gap between germline ends came to 18 bases.